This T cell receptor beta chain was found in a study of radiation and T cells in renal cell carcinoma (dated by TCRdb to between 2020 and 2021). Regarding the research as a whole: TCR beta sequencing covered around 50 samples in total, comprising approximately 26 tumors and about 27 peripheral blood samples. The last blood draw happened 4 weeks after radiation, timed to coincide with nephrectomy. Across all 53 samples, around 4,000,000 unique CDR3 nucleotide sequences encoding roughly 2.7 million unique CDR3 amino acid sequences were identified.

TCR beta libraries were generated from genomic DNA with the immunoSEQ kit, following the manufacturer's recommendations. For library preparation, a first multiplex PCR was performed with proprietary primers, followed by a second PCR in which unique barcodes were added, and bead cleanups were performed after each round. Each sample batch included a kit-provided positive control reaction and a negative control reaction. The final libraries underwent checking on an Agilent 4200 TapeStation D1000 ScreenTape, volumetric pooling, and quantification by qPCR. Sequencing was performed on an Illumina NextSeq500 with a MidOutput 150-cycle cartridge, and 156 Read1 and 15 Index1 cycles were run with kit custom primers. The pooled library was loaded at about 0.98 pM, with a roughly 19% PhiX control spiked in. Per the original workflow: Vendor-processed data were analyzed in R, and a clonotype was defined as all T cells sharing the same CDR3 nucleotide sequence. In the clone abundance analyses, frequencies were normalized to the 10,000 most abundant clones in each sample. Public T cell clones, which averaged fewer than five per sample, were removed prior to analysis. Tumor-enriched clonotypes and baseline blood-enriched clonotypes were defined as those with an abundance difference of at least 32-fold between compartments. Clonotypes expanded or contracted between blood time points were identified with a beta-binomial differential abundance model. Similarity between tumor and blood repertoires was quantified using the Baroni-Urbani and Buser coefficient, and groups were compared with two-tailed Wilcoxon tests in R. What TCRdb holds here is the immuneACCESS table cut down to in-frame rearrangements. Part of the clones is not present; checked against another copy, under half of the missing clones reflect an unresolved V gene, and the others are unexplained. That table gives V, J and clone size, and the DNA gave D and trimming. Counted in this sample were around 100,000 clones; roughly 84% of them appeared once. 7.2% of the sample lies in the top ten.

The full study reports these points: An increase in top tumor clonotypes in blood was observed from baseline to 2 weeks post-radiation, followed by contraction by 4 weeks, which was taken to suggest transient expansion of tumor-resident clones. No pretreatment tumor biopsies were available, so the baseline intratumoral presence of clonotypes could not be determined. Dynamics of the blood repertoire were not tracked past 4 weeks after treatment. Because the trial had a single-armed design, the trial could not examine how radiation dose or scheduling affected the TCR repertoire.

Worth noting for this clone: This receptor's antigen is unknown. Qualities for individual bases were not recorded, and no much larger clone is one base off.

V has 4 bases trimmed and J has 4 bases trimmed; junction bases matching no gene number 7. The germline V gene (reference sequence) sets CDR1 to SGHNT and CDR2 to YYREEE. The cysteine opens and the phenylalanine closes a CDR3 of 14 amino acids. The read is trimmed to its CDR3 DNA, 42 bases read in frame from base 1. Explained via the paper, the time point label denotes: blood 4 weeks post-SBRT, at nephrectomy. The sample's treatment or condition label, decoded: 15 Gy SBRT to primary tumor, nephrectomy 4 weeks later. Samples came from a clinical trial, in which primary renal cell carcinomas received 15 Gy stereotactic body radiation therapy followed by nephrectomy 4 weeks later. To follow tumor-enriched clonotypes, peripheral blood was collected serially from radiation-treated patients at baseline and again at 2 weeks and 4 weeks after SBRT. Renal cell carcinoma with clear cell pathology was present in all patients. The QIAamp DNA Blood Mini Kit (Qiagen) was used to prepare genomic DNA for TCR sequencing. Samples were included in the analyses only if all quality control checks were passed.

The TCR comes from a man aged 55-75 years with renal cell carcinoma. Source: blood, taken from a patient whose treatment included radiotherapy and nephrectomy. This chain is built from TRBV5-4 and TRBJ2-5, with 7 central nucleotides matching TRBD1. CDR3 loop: CASSPGGRGETQYF. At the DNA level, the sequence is TGTGCCAGCAGCCCAGGGGGACGAGGAGAGACCCAGTACTTC.